Listed here is a single T cell receptor (beta chain). This entry belongs to a study of blood T cells in healthy people across ages. CDR1 is SGHTA, CDR2 FQGNSA, per germline. Trimming took 5 bases from V and 5 from J; bases not matched to a gene: 8. The CDR3 runs 14 residues. With a J-beta primer mix and a sample-barcoded 5' primer, a second PCR ran roughly 6 to 11 cycles. Via MiXCR, TCRdb re-called the 5' RACE reads, giving one row per CDR3 protein. This sample has 500,000 to 650,000 distinct CDR3 sequences; 25% to 35% occur once, and the top ten carry approximately 3.6%. In addition, the sample was reused for a study of T cells of mothers and their children.

This TCR came from a boy under 10 years old in good health. The chain couples TRBV7-2 to TRBJ2-5; TRBD1 aligns across 7 bases. Specimen: blood. CDR3 protein: CASSRQGGEETQYF. The CDR3 coding sequence is TGTGCCAGCAGCCGACAGGGTGGGGAGGAGACCCAGTACTTC.